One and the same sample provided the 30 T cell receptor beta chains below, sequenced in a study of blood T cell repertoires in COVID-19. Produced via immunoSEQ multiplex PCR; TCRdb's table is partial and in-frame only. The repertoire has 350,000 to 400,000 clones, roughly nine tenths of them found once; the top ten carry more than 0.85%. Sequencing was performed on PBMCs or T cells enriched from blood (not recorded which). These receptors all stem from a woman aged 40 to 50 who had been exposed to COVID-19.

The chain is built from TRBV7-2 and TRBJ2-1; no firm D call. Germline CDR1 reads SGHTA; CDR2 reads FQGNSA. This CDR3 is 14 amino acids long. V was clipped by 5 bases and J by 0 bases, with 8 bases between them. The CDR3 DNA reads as TGTGCCAGCAGCCCCCCGAGCTCCTACAATGAGCAGTTCTTC. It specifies CASSPPSSYNEQFF.

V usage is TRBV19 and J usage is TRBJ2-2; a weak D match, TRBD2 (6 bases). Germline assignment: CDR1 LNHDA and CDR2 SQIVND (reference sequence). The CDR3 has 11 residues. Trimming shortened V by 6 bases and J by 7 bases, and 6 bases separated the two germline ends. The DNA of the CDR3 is TGTGCCAGTAGGGAGGGCGGGGAGCTGTTTTTT. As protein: CASREGGELFF.

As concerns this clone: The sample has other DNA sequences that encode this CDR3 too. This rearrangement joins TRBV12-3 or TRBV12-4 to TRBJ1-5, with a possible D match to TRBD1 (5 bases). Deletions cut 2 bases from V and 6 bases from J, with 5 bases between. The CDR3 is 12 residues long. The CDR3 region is CASSLRGQPQHF. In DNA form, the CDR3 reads TGTGCCAGCAGTTTAAGGGGTCAGCCCCAGCATTTT.

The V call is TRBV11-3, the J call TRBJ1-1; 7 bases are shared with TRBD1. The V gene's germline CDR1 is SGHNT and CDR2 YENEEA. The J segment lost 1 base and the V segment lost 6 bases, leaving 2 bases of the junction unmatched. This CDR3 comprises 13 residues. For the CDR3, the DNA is TGTGCCAGCAGAGACAGGGCGAACACTGAAGCTTTCTTT. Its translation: CASRDRANTEAFF.

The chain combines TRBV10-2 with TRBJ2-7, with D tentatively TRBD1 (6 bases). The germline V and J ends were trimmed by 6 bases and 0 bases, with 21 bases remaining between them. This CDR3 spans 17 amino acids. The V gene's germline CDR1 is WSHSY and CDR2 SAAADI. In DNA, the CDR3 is TGCGCCAGCAGCGGATATAGGACAGCCTTTAGCTCCTACGAGCAGTACTTC. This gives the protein CASSGYRTAFSSYEQYF.

CDR3 amino acids: CASSPAAGGPGSEQFF. The CDR3, as DNA: TGCGCCAGCAGCCCCGCCGCGGGAGGGCCAGGCAGTGAGCAGTTCTTC. The J gene is TRBJ2-1, the V gene TRBV5-1, with 9 positions matching TRBD2. The V segment lost 4 bases and the J segment 9 bases; nucleotides outside the gene matches: 14. CDR1 SGHRS and CDR2 YFSETQ come from the germline V gene. This CDR3 is built from 16 residues.

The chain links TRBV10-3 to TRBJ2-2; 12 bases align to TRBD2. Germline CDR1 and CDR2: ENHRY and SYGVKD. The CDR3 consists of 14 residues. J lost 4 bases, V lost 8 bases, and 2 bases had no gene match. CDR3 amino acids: CAIRLAGVTGELFF. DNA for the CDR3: TGTGCCATCCGACTAGCGGGGGTCACCGGGGAGCTGTTTTTT.

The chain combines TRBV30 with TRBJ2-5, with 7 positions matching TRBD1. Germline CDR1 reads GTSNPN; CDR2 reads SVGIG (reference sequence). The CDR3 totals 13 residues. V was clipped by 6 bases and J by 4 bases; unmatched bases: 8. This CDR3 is CACPTGWGETQYF. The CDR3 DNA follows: TGTGCCTGCCCGACAGGGTGGGGAGAGACCCAGTACTTC.

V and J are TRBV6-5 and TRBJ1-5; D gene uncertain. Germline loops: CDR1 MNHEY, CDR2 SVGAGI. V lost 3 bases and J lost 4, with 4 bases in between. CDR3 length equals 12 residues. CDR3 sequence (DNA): TGTGCCAGCAGTTATGAGAATCAGCCCCAGCATTTT. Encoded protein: CASSYENQPQHF.

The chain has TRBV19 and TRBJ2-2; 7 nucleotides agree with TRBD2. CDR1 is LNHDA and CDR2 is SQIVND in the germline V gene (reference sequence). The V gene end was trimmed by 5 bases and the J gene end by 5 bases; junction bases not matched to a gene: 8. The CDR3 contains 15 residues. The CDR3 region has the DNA TGTGCCAGTAGTGTGACGGGAGCGGGGACCGGGGAGCTGTTTTTT. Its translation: CASSVTGAGTGELFF.

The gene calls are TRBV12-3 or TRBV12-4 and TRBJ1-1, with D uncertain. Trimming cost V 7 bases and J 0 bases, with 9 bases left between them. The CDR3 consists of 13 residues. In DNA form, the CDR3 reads TGTGCCAGCACCTCCGGGATGAACACTGAAGCTTTCTTT. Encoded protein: CASTSGMNTEAFF.

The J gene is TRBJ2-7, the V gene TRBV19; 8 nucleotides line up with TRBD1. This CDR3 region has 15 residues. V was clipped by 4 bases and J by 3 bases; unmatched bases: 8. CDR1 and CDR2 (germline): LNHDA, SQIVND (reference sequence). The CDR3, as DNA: TGTGCCAGTAGTACGACAGGGGAGAGGGTCTACGAGCAGTACTTC. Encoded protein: CASSTTGERVYEQYF.

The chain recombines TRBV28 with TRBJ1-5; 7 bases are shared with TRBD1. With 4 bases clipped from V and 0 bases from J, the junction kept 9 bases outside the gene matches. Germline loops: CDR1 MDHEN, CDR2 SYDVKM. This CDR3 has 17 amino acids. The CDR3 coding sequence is TGTGCCAGCAGTTCATTCCTCGGGACAGATAGCAATCAGCCCCAGCATTTT. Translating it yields CASSSFLGTDSNQPQHF. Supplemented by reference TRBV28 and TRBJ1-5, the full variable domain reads DVKVTQSSRYLVKRTGEKVFLECVQDMDHENMFWYRQDPGLGLRLIYFSYDVKMKEKGDIPEGYSVSREKKERFSLILESASTNQTSMYLCASSSFLGTDSNQPQHFGDGTRLSIL.

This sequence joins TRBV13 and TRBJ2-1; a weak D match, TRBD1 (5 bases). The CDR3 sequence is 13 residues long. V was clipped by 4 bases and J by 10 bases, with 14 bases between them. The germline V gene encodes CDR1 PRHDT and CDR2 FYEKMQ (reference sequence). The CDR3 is CASSSYRLREQFF. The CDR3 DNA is TGTGCCAGCAGCTCCTACAGGTTACGCGAGCAGTTCTTC.

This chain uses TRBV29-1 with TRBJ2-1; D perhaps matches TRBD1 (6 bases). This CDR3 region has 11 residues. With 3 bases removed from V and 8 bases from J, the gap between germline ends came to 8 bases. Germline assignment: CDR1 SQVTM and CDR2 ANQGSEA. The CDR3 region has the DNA TGCAGCGTTGACAGGGGTCATGAGCAGTTCTTC. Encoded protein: CSVDRGHEQFF.

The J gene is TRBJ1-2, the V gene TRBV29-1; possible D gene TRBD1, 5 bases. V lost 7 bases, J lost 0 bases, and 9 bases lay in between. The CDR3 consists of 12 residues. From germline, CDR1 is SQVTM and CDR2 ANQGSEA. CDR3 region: CSGADTNYGYTF. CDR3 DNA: TGCAGCGGCGCGGACACTAACTATGGCTACACCTTC.

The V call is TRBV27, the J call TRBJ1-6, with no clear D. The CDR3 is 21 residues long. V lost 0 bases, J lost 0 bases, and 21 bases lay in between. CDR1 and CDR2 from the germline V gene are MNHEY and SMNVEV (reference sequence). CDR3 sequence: CASSLSGRSWVSSSYNSPLHF. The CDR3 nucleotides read TGTGCCAGCAGTTTATCGGGCAGGTCTTGGGTCTCAAGCTCCTATAATTCACCCCTCCACTTT.

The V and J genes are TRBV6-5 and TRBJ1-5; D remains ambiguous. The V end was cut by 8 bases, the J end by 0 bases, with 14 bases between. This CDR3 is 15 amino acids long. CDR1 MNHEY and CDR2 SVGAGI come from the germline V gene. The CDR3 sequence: CASEHQRISNQPQHF. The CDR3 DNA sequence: TGTGCCAGCGAACACCAGAGGATTAGCAATCAGCCCCAGCATTTT.

In DNA, the CDR3 is TGTGCCAGCAGCCCATACGCAGGGGCTGGGGCCAACGTCCTGACTTTC. Protein sequence: CASSPYAGAGANVLTF. The V and J genes are TRBV7-2 and TRBJ2-6; possibly TRBD1 for D (6 bases). This CDR3 comprises 16 residues. The V end was cut by 5 bases, the J end by 2 bases, with 13 bases between. Germline values: CDR1 SGHTA, CDR2 FQGNSA.

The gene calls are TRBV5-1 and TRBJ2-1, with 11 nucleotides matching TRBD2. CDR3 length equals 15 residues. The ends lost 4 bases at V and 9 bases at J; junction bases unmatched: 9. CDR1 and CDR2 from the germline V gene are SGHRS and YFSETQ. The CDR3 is CASSPKLAGDGEQFF. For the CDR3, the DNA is TGCGCCAGCAGCCCAAAACTAGCGGGGGATGGTGAGCAGTTCTTC.

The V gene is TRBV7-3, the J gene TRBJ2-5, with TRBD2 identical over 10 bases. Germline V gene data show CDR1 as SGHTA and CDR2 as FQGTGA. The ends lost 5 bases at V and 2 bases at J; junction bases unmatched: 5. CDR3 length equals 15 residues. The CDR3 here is CASSLTSGPQETQYF. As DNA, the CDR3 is TGTGCCAGCAGCCTGACTAGCGGGCCTCAAGAGACCCAGTACTTC.

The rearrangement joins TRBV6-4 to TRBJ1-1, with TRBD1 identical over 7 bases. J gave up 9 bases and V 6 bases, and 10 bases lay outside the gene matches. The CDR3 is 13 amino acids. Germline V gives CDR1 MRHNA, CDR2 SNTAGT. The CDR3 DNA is TGTGCCAGCAGGGAGACAGGAGGGGGCCAAGCTTTCTTT. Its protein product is CASRETGGGQAFF.

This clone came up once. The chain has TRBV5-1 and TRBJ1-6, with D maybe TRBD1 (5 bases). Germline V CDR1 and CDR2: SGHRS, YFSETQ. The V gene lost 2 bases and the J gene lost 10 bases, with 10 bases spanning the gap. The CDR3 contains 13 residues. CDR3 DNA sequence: TGCGCCAGCAGCTTATCAGGGAGGTCACCCCTCCACTTT. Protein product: CASSLSGRSPLHF.

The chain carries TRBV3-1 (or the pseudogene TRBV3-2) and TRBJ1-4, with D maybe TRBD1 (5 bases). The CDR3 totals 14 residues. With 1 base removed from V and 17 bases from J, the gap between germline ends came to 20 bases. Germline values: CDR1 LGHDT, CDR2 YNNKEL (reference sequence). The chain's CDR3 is CASSQGDKRRGLFF. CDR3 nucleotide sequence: TGTGCCAGCAGCCAAGGGGATAAGAGAAGGGGCCTTTTTTTT.

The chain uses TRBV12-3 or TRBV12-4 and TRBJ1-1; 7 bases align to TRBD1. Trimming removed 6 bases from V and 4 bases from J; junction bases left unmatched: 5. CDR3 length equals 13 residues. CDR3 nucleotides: TGTGCCAGCAGCCGACAGGGAACCACTGAAGCTTTCTTT. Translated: CASSRQGTTEAFF.

DNA for the CDR3: TGTGCCAGCAGTGATTCAGGGCGTGTGAACACTGAAGCTTTCTTT. Encoded protein: CASSDSGRVNTEAFF. The chain joins TRBV2 to TRBJ1-1; D might be TRBD1 (5 bases). V dropped 3 bases and J dropped 0 bases, with 11 bases sitting between them. The CDR3 is 15 amino acids. CDR1 SNHLY and CDR2 FYNNEI come from the germline V gene. Filled out from reference TRBV2 and TRBJ1-1, the complete variable domain reads EPEVTQTPSHQVTQMGQEVILRCVPISNHLYFYWYRQILGQKVEFLVSFYNNEISEKSEIFDDQFSVERPDGSNFTLKIRSTKLEDSAMYFCASSDSGRVNTEAFFGQGTRLTVV.

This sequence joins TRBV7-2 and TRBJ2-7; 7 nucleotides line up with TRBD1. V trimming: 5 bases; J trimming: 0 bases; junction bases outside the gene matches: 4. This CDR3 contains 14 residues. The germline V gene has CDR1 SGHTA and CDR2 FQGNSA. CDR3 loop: CASSQRDSSYEQYF. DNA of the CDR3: TGTGCCAGCAGCCAAAGGGACAGCTCCTACGAGCAGTACTTC.

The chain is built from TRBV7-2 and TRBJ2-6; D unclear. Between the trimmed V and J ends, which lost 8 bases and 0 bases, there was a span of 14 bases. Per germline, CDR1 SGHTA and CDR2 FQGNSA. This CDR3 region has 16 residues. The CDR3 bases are TGTGCCAGCGGCAGGTCTTTCCACTCTGGGGCCAACGTCCTGACTTTC. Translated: CASGRSFHSGANVLTF.

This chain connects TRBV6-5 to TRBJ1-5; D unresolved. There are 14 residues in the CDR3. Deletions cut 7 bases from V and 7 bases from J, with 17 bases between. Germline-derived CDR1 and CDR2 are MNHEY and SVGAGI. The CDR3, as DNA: TGTGCCAGCACCCCCGGAACAGCCCTGCAGCCCCAGCATTTT. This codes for CASTPGTALQPQHF.

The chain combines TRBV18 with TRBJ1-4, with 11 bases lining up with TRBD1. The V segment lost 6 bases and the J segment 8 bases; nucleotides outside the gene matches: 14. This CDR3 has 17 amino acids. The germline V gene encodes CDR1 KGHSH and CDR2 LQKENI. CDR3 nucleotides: TGTGCCAGCTCCCCGACCCTACCGGGACAGGGGGAAGAAAAACTGTTTTTT. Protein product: CASSPTLPGQGEEKLFF.